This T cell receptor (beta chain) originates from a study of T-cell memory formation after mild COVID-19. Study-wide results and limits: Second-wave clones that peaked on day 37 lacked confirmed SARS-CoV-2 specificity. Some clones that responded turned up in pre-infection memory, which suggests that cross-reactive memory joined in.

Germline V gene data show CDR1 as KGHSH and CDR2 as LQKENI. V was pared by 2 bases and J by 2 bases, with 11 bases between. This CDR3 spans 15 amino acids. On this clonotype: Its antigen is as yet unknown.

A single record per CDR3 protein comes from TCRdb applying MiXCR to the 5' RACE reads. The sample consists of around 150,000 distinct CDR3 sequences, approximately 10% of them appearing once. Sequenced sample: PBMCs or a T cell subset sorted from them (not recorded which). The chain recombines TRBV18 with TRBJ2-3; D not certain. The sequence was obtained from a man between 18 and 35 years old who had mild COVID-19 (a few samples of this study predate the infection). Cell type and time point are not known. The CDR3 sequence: CASSPNSQVTDTQYF. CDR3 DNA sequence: TGTGCCAGCTCACCAAACAGCCAGGTCACAGATACGCAGTATTTT.